The source of this TCR beta chain is a study of regulatory T cells in long-lasting Graves disease. Overall study findings and caveats: Sampling was limited to peripheral blood rather than thyroid tissue.

The CDR3 is 12 residues long. Germline V gene lookup returns CDR1 LNHDA and CDR2 SQIVND (reference sequence). V lost 10 bases and J 0 bases, leaving 9 bases between the germline ends. Concerning this clonotype itself: Its target is unknown.

According to the study, TCR beta libraries were built with iRepertoire HTBI primers and CDR3-region Arm-PCR. TCRdb re-called the multiplex PCR reads with MiXCR, one entry per CDR3 protein. Seen here are hundreds of thousands of distinct CDR3 sequences, 15% to 20% observed once, and the top ten hold approximately 18%. The time point: newly diagnosed GD, antithyroid drugs for less than 3 months. The TCR library was prepared using RNA isolated from PBMCs. The same data also contributed to another study, on T cells in Graves' hyperthyroidism and ophthalmopathy.

The clonotype was recovered from a woman in her twenties or thirties with Graves disease. Material: peripheral blood mononuclear cells (PBMCs), obtained at new diagnosis, from a patient treated with antithyroid drugs. This chain connects TRBV19 to TRBJ1-2; no definite D call. The CDR3 nucleotides are TGTGCCACACGATTGACTAACTATGGCTACACCTTC. Residues: CATRLTNYGYTF.